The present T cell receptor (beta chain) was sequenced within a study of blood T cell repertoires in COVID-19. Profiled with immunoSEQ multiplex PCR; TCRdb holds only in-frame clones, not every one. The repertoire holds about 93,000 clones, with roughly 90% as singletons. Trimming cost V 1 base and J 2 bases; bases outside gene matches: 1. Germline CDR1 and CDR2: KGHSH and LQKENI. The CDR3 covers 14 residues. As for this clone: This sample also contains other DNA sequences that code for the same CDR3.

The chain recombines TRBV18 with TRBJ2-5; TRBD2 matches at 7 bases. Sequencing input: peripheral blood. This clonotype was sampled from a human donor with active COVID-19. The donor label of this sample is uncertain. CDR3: CASSPRGGQETQYF. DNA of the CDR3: TGTGCCAGCTCACCACGGGGGGGGCAAGAGACCCAGTACTTC.